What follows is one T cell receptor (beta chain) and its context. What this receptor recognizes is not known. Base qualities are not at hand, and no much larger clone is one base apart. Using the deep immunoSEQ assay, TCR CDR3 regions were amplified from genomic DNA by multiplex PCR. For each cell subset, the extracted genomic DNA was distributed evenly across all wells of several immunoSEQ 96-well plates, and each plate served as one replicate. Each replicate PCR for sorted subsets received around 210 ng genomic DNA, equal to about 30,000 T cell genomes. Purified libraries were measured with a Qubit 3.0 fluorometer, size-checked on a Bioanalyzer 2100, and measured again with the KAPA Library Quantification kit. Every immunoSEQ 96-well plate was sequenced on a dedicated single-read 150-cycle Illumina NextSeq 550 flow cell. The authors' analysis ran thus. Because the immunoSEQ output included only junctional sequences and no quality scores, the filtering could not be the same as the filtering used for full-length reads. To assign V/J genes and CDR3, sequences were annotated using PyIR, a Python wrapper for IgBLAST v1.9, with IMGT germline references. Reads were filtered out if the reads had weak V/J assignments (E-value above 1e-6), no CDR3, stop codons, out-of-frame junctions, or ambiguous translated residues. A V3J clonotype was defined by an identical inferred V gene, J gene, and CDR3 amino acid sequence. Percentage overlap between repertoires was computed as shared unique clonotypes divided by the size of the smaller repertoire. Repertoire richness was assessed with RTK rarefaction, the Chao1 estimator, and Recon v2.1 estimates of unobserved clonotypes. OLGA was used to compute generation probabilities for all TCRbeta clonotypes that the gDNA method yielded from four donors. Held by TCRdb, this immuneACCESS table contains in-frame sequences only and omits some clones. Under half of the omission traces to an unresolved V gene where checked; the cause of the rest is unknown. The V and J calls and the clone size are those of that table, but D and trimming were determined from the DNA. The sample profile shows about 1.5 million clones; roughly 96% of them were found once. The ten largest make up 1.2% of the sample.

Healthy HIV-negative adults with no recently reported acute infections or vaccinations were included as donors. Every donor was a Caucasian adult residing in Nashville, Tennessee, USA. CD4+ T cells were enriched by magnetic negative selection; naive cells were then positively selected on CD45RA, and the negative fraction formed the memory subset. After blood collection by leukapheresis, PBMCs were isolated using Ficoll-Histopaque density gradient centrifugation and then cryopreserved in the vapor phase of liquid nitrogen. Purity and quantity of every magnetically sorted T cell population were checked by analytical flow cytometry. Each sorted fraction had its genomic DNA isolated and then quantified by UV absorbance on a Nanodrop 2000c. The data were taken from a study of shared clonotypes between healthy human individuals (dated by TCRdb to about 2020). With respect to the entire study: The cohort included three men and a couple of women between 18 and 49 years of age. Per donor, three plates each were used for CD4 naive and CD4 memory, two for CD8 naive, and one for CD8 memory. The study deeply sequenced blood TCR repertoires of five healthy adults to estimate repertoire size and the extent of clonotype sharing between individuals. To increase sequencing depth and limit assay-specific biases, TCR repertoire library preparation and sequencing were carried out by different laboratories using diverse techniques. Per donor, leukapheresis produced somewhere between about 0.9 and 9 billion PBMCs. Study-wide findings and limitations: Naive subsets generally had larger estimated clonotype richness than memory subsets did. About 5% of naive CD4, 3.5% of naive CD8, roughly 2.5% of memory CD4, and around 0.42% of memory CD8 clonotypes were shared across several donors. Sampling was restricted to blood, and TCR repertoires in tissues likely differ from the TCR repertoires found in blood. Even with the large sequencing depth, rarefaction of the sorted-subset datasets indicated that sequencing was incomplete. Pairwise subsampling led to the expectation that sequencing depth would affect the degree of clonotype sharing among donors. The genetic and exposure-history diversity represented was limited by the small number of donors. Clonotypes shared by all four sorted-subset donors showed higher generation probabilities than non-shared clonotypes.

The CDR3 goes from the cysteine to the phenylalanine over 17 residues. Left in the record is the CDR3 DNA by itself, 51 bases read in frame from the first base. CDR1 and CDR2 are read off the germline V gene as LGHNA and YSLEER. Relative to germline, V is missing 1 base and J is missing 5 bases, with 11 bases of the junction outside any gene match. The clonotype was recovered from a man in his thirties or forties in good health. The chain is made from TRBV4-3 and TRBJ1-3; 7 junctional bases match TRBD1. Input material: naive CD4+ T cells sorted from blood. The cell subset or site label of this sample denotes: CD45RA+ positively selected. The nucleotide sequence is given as TGCGCCAGCAGCCAAGGACAGGGCTCGGGAGGTCGAAACACCATATATTTT. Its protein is CASSQGQGSGGRNTIYF.